Included here is one T cell receptor beta chain sequence, with context. Its target is not known. TCRdb's copy holds only in-frame clones and misses some; the assay was immunoSEQ multiplex PCR. The sample lists about 320,000 clones; 85% to 90% were seen once. Treatment meaning: about 20 received Ad26.COV2.S at low or high dose, single or two shots; roughly 5 received placebo; per-sample allocation not given. Material that was analyzed had been drawn on day 63 after the first vaccine or placebo injection. Vaccination used an Ad26 vector expressing Wuhan-strain SARS-CoV-2 spike. The data stem from a study of Ad26.COV2.S vaccination and SARS-CoV-2 variants. Background on the study: Donor got 5x10^10 or 1x10^11 viral particles of Ad26.COV2.S.

Regarding the study as a whole: In TCR breadth and depth analyses, total T cell responses may have been underestimated. People given the vaccine had a wider spike-specific TCR breadth than placebo recipients did.

Trimming shortened V by 0 bases and J by 1 base, and 12 bases separated the two germline ends. The germline CDR1 and CDR2 sequences are LGHNA and YNFKEQ. The CDR3 is 16 residues long. This specimen consisted of peripheral blood, obtained in a trial of Ad26.COV2.S vaccine versus placebo. The clonotype comes from a person aged 18-65 years who received the Ad26.COV2.S COVID-19 vaccine or a placebo. The gene calls are TRBV4-2 and TRBJ1-1, with a weak D call TRBD1 (5 bases). The CDR3 coding sequence is TGTGCCAGCAGCCAAGATAAATCGACAGCGAACACTGAAGCTTTCTTT. Protein: CASSQDKSTANTEAFF.